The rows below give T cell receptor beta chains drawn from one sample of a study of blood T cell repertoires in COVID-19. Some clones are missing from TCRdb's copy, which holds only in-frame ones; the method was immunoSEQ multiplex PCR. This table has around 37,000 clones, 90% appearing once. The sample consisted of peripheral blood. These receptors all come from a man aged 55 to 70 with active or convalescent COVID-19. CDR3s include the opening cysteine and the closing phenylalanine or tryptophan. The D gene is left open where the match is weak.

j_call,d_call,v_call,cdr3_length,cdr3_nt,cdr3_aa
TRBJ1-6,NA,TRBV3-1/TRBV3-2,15,TGTGCCAGCAGCCATGGGCTGGGCGCAGGGTCACCCCTCCACTTT,CASSHGLGAGSPLHF
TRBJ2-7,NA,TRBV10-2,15,TGCGCCAGCAGGCAGACGGGGATACTCTCCTACGAGCAGTACTTC,CASRQTGILSYEQYF
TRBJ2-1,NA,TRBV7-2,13,TGTGCCAGCAGCTTCTGGTCCGGCAATGAGCAGTTCTTC,CASSFWSGNEQFF
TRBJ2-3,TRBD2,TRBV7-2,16,TGTGCCAGCAGCTTATTCTTCCGGGCGGGAGTAGATACGCAGTATTTT,CASSLFFRAGVDTQYF
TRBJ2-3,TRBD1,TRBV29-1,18,TGCAGCGTTGCGGGCATTCAAACCGGGACAGGGGGATCTGATACGCAGTATTTT,CSVAGIQTGTGGSDTQYF
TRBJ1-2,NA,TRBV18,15,TGTGCCAGCTCACCACTCAACAGCGGCGAATATGGCTACACCTTC,CASSPLNSGEYGYTF
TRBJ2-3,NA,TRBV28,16,TGTGCCAGCAGTTTATACGGGGGAGGGGGAACAGATACGCAGTATTTT,CASSLYGGGGTDTQYF
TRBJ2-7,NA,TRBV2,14,TGTGCCAGCAGTTTGACTCAGAGCTCCTACGAGCAGTACTTC,CASSLTQSSYEQYF
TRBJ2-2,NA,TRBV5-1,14,TGCGCCAGCAGCTTGGGGGCTAACACCGGGGAGCTGTTTTTT,CASSLGANTGELFF
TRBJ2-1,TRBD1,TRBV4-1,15,TGCGCCAGCAGCCGCGCAGGGGGTGATGGGAATGAGCAGTTCTTC,CASSRAGGDGNEQFF
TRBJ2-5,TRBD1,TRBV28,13,TGTGCCACCAAGGACAGGGGGCGCGAGACCCAGTACTTC,CATKDRGRETQYF
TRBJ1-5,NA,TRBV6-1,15,TGTGCCAGCAGTGACCGGACAGTCTTTCGTCCGGCCCAGCATTTT,CASSDRTVFRPAQHF
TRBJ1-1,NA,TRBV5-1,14,TGCGCCAGCAGCTTCGGACAGCAGAACACTGAAGCTTTCTTT,CASSFGQQNTEAFF
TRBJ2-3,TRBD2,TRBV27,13,TGTGCCAGCAGTTTATCCGGACTAGTCAAACAGTATTTT,CASSLSGLVKQYF
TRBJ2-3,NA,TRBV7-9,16,TGTGCCAGCAGCCCCCTTAAAGACTCACCAACAGATACGCAGTATTTT,CASSPLKDSPTDTQYF
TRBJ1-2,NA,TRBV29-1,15,TGCAGCGTTGGGCCCTCTTGGGGGGATAACTATGGCTACACCTTC,CSVGPSWGDNYGYTF
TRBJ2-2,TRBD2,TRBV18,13,TGTGCCAGCGCACTAGCGGGAGTCGGGGAGCTGTTTTTT,CASALAGVGELFF
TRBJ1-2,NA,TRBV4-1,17,TGCGCCAGCAGCCAAGTGGTCCGGGACAAGCATAACTATGGCTACACCTTC,CASSQVVRDKHNYGYTF
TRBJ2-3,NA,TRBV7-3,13,TGTGCCAGCAGCTTAGGCCGACTGGCGACGCAGTATTTT,CASSLGRLATQYF
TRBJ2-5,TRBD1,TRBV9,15,TGTGCCAGCAGCGCAAGGGACAGGGTTTTCGAGACCCAGTACTTC,CASSARDRVFETQYF
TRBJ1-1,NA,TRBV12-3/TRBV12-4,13,TGTGCCAGCAGTTTGGCGGGGAACACTGAAGCTTTCTTT,CASSLAGNTEAFF
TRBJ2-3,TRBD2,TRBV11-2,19,TGTGCCAGCAGCTCACTCCTGCTGAGGGGACTAGCGGGCACAGATACGCAGTATTTT,CASSSLLLRGLAGTDTQYF
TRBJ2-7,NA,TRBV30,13,TGTGCCTGGAGTACCAGCGGGTTTTACGAGCAGTACTTC,CAWSTSGFYEQYF
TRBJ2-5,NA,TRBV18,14,TGTGCCAGCTCACCTCGGAGGGGGGGAGAGACCCAGTACTTC,CASSPRRGGETQYF
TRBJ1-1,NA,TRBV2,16,TGTGCCAGCATCGCCTATTGGACGCCGGGGTTCAATGAAGCTTTCTTT,CASIAYWTPGFNEAFF
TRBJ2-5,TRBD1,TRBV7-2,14,TGTGCCAGCAGCCTGGGTAGGGGGCGGGAGACCCAGTACTTC,CASSLGRGRETQYF
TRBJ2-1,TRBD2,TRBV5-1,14,TGCGCCAGCAGGCCAGCTAGCGGGAGCAATGAGCAGTTCTTC,CASRPASGSNEQFF
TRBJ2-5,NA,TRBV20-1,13,TGCAGTGCTAGTTGGGCGCCAGAAGAGACCCAGTACTTC,CSASWAPEETQYF